This TCR beta chain was captured in a study of beta chain features in type 1 diabetes (dated by TCRdb to the late 2010s). Background for the entire study: Mean age, gender distribution, total cell number and subset yield did not differ between patients and healthy donors. A total of about 100,000,000 sorted cells were examined across all samples, and RNA yield correlated strongly with the number of cells per subset. Whereas all 30 or so donors provided naive and central memory subsets, regulatory and stem cell-like memory subsets were isolated from just 8 patients and roughly eight healthy donors. In the study, recently diagnosed type 1 diabetes patients and matched healthy donors were compared on the TCRB repertoires of their sorted circulating CD4+ T cell subsets.

In the germline V gene, CDR1 corresponds to SGHRS and CDR2 to YFSETQ. The CDR3 runs 15 residues from the cysteine to the phenylalanine. The only DNA kept is the CDR3, 45 bases in frame from the first base. Cut back by 3 bases and 4 bases, the V and J ends lie 14 bases apart. Overall results and qualifications from the work: At VDJ recombination sites, type 1 diabetes patients had fewer insertions and more deleted nucleotides, which implies abnormalities in thymic rearrangement. HLA sub-analyses involved small numbers of individuals, so any influence of HLA type on TCRB rearrangement remained unresolved. Because cDNA was sequenced instead of genomic DNA, highly expressing activated cells could be over-represented, though the groups showed no difference in activation or CD3 levels. A moderate but significant shortening of TCRB CDR3 length was observed in type 1 diabetes patients in all four CD4+ subsets. Naive, central memory and regulatory TCRB repertoires appeared to be more alike among patients than among healthy donors. Shorter templates might be favored by PCR, yet because patient and control samples were amplified and corrected together, any such skew would affect both groups equally.

This clone was counted many times. There is no known antigen for this receptor. No per-base quality is available; no much larger clone lies one base away. From each donor, a single peripheral blood sample of approximately 110 mL on average was drawn into heparinised tubes. Using a panel that included CD45RO, CCR7, CD25, CD127, CD95 and CD27, naive, central memory, regulatory and stem cell-like memory CD4+ T cells were sorted on a BD FACSAria II. All sorted populations exceeded 98% purity. PBMCs were isolated right away by Lymphoprep density gradient centrifugation and were stained directly, without culture. So that batch effects would be minimized, each experiment stained and sorted samples in pairs, pairing one healthy donor with one patient. All of the isolated RNA was reverse transcribed with the High Capacity cDNA Reverse Transcription Kit, so expressed TCRB transcripts were sequenced. Deep immunoSEQ sequencing was applied to naive, central memory and regulatory T cell samples, giving an average of about 3.57 million total reads per sample. Sorted cells were lysed in RLT buffer, and RNA was extracted using DNase-treated RNeasy Micro or Mini kits according to cell number. Each cell subset was processed on its own to prevent cross-contamination, while patient and healthy donor samples were processed together. The immunoSEQ multiplex PCR was used to amplify TCRB sequences from cDNA, yielding 87-bp fragments that span the CDR3 region. Amplicons were sequenced on the Illumina HiSeq platform. Regarding the original processing steps: PCR bias was computationally corrected using synthetic template baselines, reads within Hamming distance 2 were collapsed, and singletons that could not be merged were discarded. Reads were aligned against IMGT to assign V, D and J genes, CDR3 length and insertions or deletions at six rearrangement sites. Within each subset, clonotype counts were normalized to sorted cell number, after which true diversity and Gini coefficients were computed with the tcR R package. The overlap coefficient, calculated on TCRB nucleotide sequences, was used to quantify repertoire sharing. Drawn from immuneACCESS, this table holds only the in-frame rearrangements with V and J called that TCRdb kept. Clones are partly lost; checked studies trace under half to an unresolved V gene and leave the rest unexplained. V, J and clone size were drawn from that table, and D and trimming were deduced from the DNA. Here the sample has about 180,000 clones; approximately 7.9% occur a single time. The ten largest clones add up to roughly 0.5% of the sample.

Sample: central memory CD4+ T cells from blood. The sequence is built from TRBV5-1 and TRBJ1-5; the D region possibly corresponds to TRBD1 (6 bases align). The source is a man aged 18 to 35 with type 1 diabetes. The bases read TGCGCCAGCAGCTGGGATGGACAGCCTAATCAGCCCCAGCATTTT. This translates into CASSWDGQPNQPQHF. The reference TRBV5-1 and TRBJ1-5 proteins fill in what lies around the CDR3, so the full variable domain reads KAGVTQTPRYLIKTRGQQVTLSCSPISGHRSVSWYQQTPGQGLQFLFEYFSETQRNKGNFPGRFSGRQFSNSRSEMNVSTLELGDSALYLCASSWDGQPNQPQHFGDGTRLSIL.